This is a list of T cell receptor beta chains from one sample in a study of response to subunit inactivated influenza vaccine. From the RT-PCR reads, TCRdb called clonotypes with MiXCR, one entry per CDR3 protein. This sample has about 190,000 distinct CDR3 sequences, with approximately 15% found just once. This material consisted of CD8+ T cells sorted from PBMCs, taken roughly 5 days after vaccination. The receptor source for this set is a man aged 45-65 years who received an inactivated influenza vaccine. The CDR3 runs from the conserved cysteine through the conserved F or W. The D gene is left open where the match is weak. Only some rows state a clone size, as once, few, many or a class for expanded clones.

TRBJ2-1 . . TRBV11-1 TGTGCCAGCAGCTTAGCCTTAAGGATCGACGGGAAGACCTACAATGAGCAGTTCTTC CASSLALRIDGKTYNEQFF
TRBJ2-3 . few TRBV28 TGTGCCAGCAGTTTTGTGACGGCAGCTAGCACAGATACGCAGTATTTT CASSFVTAASTDTQYF
TRBJ2-1 . . TRBV9 TGTGCCAGCAGCGTAGAAGGGCCCACTGAGCAGTTCTTC CASSVEGPTEQFF
TRBJ2-2 TRBD1 many TRBV12-3/TRBV12-4 TGTGCCAGCAGTCCTCGGGACAGGGCTCTACCCGGGGAGCTGTTTTTT CASSPRDRALPGELFF
TRBJ2-4 TRBD1 . TRBV7-9 TGTGCCTCCCAACCAGACAGGGGGAAAAACATTCAGTACTTC CASQPDRGKNIQYF
TRBJ1-2 . . TRBV5-1 TGCGCCAGCAGCTTGGTCGTGGGCGAGGACGGCTACACCTTC CASSLVVGEDGYTF
TRBJ1-1 . few TRBV25-1 TGTGCCAGCAATGAACTGGGGGGGTTGGCTGAAGCTTTCTTT CASNELGGLAEAFF
TRBJ2-2 . few TRBV6-5 TGTGCCAGCAGTTACTACAGGGAACTACCCACCGGGGAGCTGTTTTTT CASSYYRELPTGELFF
TRBJ2-2 . few TRBV2 TGTGCCAGCCAAGACCCTTCCGACACCGGGGAGCTGTTTTTT CASQDPSDTGELFF
TRBJ2-1 TRBD2 few TRBV11-1 TGTGCCAGCAGCTTACGGACTCCAGGTAGCGGGGGCTCCAATGAGCAGTTCTTC CASSLRTPGSGGSNEQFF
TRBJ1-2 TRBD1 . TRBV7-9 TGTGCCAGCAGCTTAGCGGACAGGTCTCATGGCTACACCTTC CASSLADRSHGYTF
TRBJ2-5 TRBD2 . TRBV29-1 TGCAGCGTTGAGGGGGCCGGACTAGCGGGATGGGAGACCCAGTACTTC CSVEGAGLAGWETQYF
TRBJ2-1 TRBD2 few TRBV6-2/TRBV6-3 TGTGCCAGCAGTTATTATTTTACTAGCGGGGGCCTCTACAATGAGCAGTTCTTC CASSYYFTSGGLYNEQFF
TRBJ2-1 TRBD1 . TRBV2 TGTGCCAGCAGCGGACAGGGGGAGTTTTTCAGTGAGCAGTTCTTC CASSGQGEFFSEQFF
TRBJ2-7 . few TRBV12-3/TRBV12-4 TGTGCCAGCAGCCCCGGACAGCTGGGGTACGAGCAGTACTTC CASSPGQLGYEQYF
TRBJ2-7 TRBD1 . TRBV5-6 TGTGCCAGCAGCGGCACTTACAGGGGGGCGTACGAGCAGTACTTC CASSGTYRGAYEQYF
TRBJ2-1 TRBD1 . TRBV28 TGTGCCACCCAAAAACGGGACAGGGATAATGTGCAGTTCTTC CATQKRDRDNVQFF
TRBJ2-7 . few TRBV14 TGTGCCAGCAGCCCCTACAGAGACAGTTACGAGCAGTACTTC CASSPYRDSYEQYF
TRBJ1-1 . . TRBV7-9 TGTGCCAGCAGCCCTACCGGGACAATAAACACTGAAGCTTTCTTT CASSPTGTINTEAFF
TRBJ2-2 . . TRBV20-1 TGCAGTGCTCCTTGGGTCAACACCGGGGAGCTGTTTTTT CSAPWVNTGELFF
TRBJ2-6 . few TRBV7-2 TGTGCCAGCAGCTTCTCTGGGGCCAACGTCCTGACTTTC CASSFSGANVLTF
TRBJ1-2 . many TRBV12-3/TRBV12-4 TGTGCCAGCAGTTTAACAGGTGCAAACTATGGCTACACCTTC CASSLTGANYGYTF
TRBJ1-5 . . TRBV20-1 TGCAGTGCTAGTGATTCATGGGACCCCAATCAGCCCCAGCATTTT CSASDSWDPNQPQHF
TRBJ1-2 TRBD1 few TRBV5-1 TGCGCCAGCAGCCTACTCGATGGGACAGGGCCGGTTGGCTACACCTTC CASSLLDGTGPVGYTF